The 16 T cell receptor beta chains presented below share a single source sample, sequenced in a study of blood T cell repertoires in COVID-19. Produced via immunoSEQ multiplex PCR; TCRdb's table is partial and in-frame only. The sample lists approximately 290,000 clones; roughly 84% were seen once. Sample: peripheral blood. All receptors derive from a human donor with COVID-19, enrolled during active disease. The donor label of this sample is uncertain.

The CDR3 nucleotides are TGTGCCAGCAGCCGCCGGACAGGGCCCTATAATTCACCCCTCCACTTT. Its translation is CASSRRTGPYNSPLHF. The chain couples TRBV11-2 to TRBJ1-6; the match to TRBD1 covers 8 bases. Per germline, CDR1 SGHAT and CDR2 FQNNGV. Trimming cost V 5 bases and J 2 bases; bases outside gene matches: 5. CDR3 length equals 16 residues.

This clone was seen a single time. The gene calls are TRBV5-5 and TRBJ1-1; no reliable D call. V was pared by 2 bases and J by 1 base, with 9 bases between. CDR3 length equals 14 residues. Germline V gene lookup returns CDR1 SGHKS and CDR2 YYEKEE (reference sequence). The CDR3 reads CASSLNLGNTEAFF. The DNA of the CDR3 is TGTGCCAGCAGCTTAAATCTCGGGAACACTGAAGCTTTCTTT.

The chain carries TRBV5-8 and TRBJ2-7; TRBD2 agrees at 12 bases. This CDR3 contains 15 residues. Germline loops: CDR1 SGHTS, CDR2 YDEGEE. Unmatched junction bases numbered 8, after V lost 5 bases and J lost 5 bases. This CDR3 is CASRRGLAGSDEQYF. The DNA of the CDR3 is TGTGCCAGCAGACGCGGACTAGCGGGATCTGACGAGCAGTACTTC.

The chain joins TRBV29-1 to TRBJ2-7; D is possibly TRBD1 (5 bases). Germline CDR1 reads SQVTM; CDR2 reads ANQGSEA. The CDR3 is 14 residues long. V gave up 4 bases and J gave up 3 bases, with 16 bases separating them. This CDR3 is CSVGKAGPVYEQYF. The CDR3 DNA sequence: TGCAGCGTTGGAAAAGCAGGGCCCGTCTACGAGCAGTACTTC.

The chain has TRBV6-5 and TRBJ1-1; 8 nucleotides align to TRBD1. This CDR3 spans 15 amino acids. Germline loops: CDR1 MNHEY, CDR2 SVGAGI. V lost 6 bases to trimming and J lost 2 bases; unmatched junction nucleotides: 8. This CDR3 reads CASRKSGTGNTEAFF. CDR3 coding DNA: TGTGCCAGCAGGAAATCCGGGACAGGCAACACTGAAGCTTTCTTT.

The chain carries TRBV7-6 and TRBJ2-6; possibly TRBD1 for D (5 bases). The CDR3 has 16 amino acids. Germline CDR1 is SGHVS and CDR2 is FNYEAQ. The V end lost 2 bases, the J end lost 0 bases, and 8 bases lay between the germline ends. CDR3 in DNA: TGTGCCAGCAGCTTACGACAGACCTCTGGGGCCAACGTCCTGACTTTC. This codes for CASSLRQTSGANVLTF.

The chain joins TRBV18 to TRBJ2-7; possible D gene TRBD2, 6 bases. This CDR3 is 13 amino acids long. V was trimmed by 4 bases and J by 2 bases, leaving 9 bases between them. Germline V gene lookup returns CDR1 KGHSH and CDR2 LQKENI. CDR3 DNA: TGTGCCAGCTCACGGGACTTAGCCTACGAGCAGTACTTC. It is translated as CASSRDLAYEQYF.

This clone appeared a few times. The rearrangement links TRBV2 to TRBJ2-3, with D hard to call. Germline V CDR1 and CDR2: SNHLY, FYNNEI. CDR3 length: 11 amino acids. With 4 bases removed from V and 6 bases from J, the gap between germline ends came to 5 bases. CDR3 loop: CASSVRDTQYF. The CDR3 bases are TGTGCCAGCAGTGTGCGGGATACGCAGTATTTT. Full variable domain (missing parts from reference TRBV2 and TRBJ2-3): EPEVTQTPSHQVTQMGQEVILRCVPISNHLYFYWYRQILGQKVEFLVSFYNNEISEKSEIFDDQFSVERPDGSNFTLKIRSTKLEDSAMYFCASSVRDTQYFGPGTRLTVL.

CDR3 protein: CASSTVPGQGIWNIQYF. The CDR3 nucleotides read TGCGCCAGCAGCACCGTCCCGGGACAGGGAATTTGGAACATTCAGTACTTC. V and J are TRBV5-1 and TRBJ2-4; 9 bases are a match to TRBD1. Germline values: CDR1 SGHRS, CDR2 YFSETQ. This CDR3 comprises 17 residues. V lost 4 bases and J lost 7; bases outside the gene matches: 15.

The chain is built from TRBV11-3 and TRBJ2-7, with D perhaps matching TRBD2 (5 bases). Germline CDR1 is SGHNT and CDR2 is YENEEA. The CDR3 consists of 15 residues. V gave up 1 base and J gave up 3 bases, with 13 bases separating them. The CDR3 here is CASSLGGPGDYEQYF. CDR3 DNA sequence: TGTGCCAGCAGCTTAGGAGGCCCCGGGGACTACGAGCAGTACTTC. The whole variable domain, filled in from reference TRBV11-3 and TRBJ2-7, reads EAGVVQSPRYKIIEKKQPVAFWCNPISGHNTLYWYLQNLGQGPELLIRYENEEAVDDSQLPKDRFSAERLKGVDSTLKIQPAELGDSAVYLCASSLGGPGDYEQYFGPGTRLTVT.

V is TRBV7-9 and J is TRBJ2-2; D uncertain. V was cut by 4 bases and J by 8 bases, with 8 bases left in between. The CDR3 spans 12 residues. Germline V gene sequence: CDR1 SEHNR, CDR2 FQNEAQ (reference sequence). The CDR3 nucleotides read TGTGCCAGCAGCTCCGCTCGGGGGGAGCTGTTTTTT. As protein: CASSSARGELFF.

V usage is TRBV2 and J usage is TRBJ2-5; no clear D. Germline lookup yields CDR1 SNHLY and CDR2 FYNNEI. The CDR3 contains 13 residues. Between the trimmed V and J ends, which lost 5 bases and 0 bases, there was a span of 7 bases. The CDR3 region is CASSQGHQETQYF. CDR3 sequence (DNA): TGTGCCAGCAGTCAAGGGCACCAAGAGACCCAGTACTTC.

The rearrangement links TRBV7-2 to TRBJ2-3; unclear D gene. This CDR3 has 15 amino acids. Germline V lookup: CDR1 SGHTA, CDR2 FQGNSA. Trimming shortened V by 7 bases and J by 1 base, and 15 bases separated the two germline ends. CDR3 region: CASTGQRVGTDTQYF. In DNA, the CDR3 is TGTGCCAGCACCGGTCAACGGGTGGGCACAGATACGCAGTATTTT. Variable domain in full (rest from reference TRBV7-2 and TRBJ2-3): GAGVSQSPSNKVTEKGKDVELRCDPISGHTALYWYRQSLGQGLEFLIYFQGNSAPDKSGLPSDRFSAERTGGSVSTLTIQRTQQEDSAVYLCASTGQRVGTDTQYFGPGTRLTVL.

This clone was seen once. The chain recombines TRBV20-1 with TRBJ1-1; a possible D gene is TRBD1 (5 bases). The V gene's germline CDR1 is DFQATT and CDR2 SNEGSKA (reference sequence). Trimming removed 6 bases from V and 10 bases from J, with 15 bases in between. CDR3 size: 11 residues. The CDR3 DNA reads as TGCAGTGCGGGGGGGAATCCGGTAGCTTTCTTT. Amino acid sequence: CSAGGNPVAFF.

This clone has only a few counts. V and J are TRBV20-1 and TRBJ1-1; 8 positions agree with TRBD1. Germline-derived CDR1 and CDR2 are DFQATT and SNEGSKA (reference sequence). J lost 1 base, V lost 3 bases, and 4 bases had no gene match. The CDR3 is 14 residues long. CDR3 in amino acids: CSASRGQANTEAFF. The CDR3 nucleotides read TGCAGTGCTAGTCGGGGACAGGCGAACACTGAAGCTTTCTTT.

This chain links TRBV5-1 with TRBJ2-3, with D perhaps TRBD2 (5 bases). The CDR3 is 15 amino acids. Germline assignment: CDR1 SGHRS and CDR2 YFSETQ. V was trimmed by 1 base and J by 6 bases, leaving 15 bases between them. The CDR3 DNA follows: TGCGCCAGCAGCTTGTCGGGCGGGCTCCCCGATACGCAGTATTTT. The encoded protein is CASSLSGGLPDTQYF.